The 15 T cell receptor beta chains reported below all come from one sample, sequenced in a study of blood T cell repertoires in COVID-19. Measured with immunoSEQ multiplex PCR; TCRdb has only the in-frame clones, and not every one. The sample records around 47,000 clones, 69% being singletons. Sequencing input: peripheral blood. The source of these receptors is a man older than 75 with acute or convalescent COVID-19.

This rearrangement joins TRBV11-2 to TRBJ2-3, with a weak D call TRBD1 (5 bases). Germline values: CDR1 SGHAT, CDR2 FQNNGV. This CDR3 region has 13 residues. V was clipped by 5 bases and J by 2 bases, with 8 bases between them. The CDR3 nucleotides are TGTGCCAGCAGCCCAGGGTACACAGATACGCAGTATTTT. Translation gives CASSPGYTDTQYF.

The chain couples TRBV21-1 to TRBJ2-3; the DNA was not compared with TRBD1, the D call given in the table. TRBV21-1 is a pseudogene segment. This CDR3 has 16 residues. The CDR3 spells CASSPLWGPSTDTQYF. In DNA, the CDR3 is TGTGCCAGCAGCCCTTTATGGGGCCCTAGCACAGATACGCAGTATTTT.

J is TRBJ2-3 and V is TRBV5-1; D gene uncertain. Per the germline V gene, CDR1 is SGHRS and CDR2 is YFSETQ. The CDR3 length is 15 residues. V was shortened by 0 bases and J by 0 bases, with 8 bases between the two germline ends. CDR3: CASSLGGGSTDTQYF. CDR3 nucleotide sequence: TGCGCCAGCAGCTTGGGAGGCGGTAGCACAGATACGCAGTATTTT.

The chain has TRBV11-2 and TRBJ2-7; no clear D gene. Germline values: CDR1 SGHAT, CDR2 FQNNGV. With 3 bases removed from V and 4 bases from J, the gap between germline ends came to 4 bases. The CDR3 runs to 11 residues. The CDR3 is CASSFRYEQYF. CDR3 coding DNA: TGTGCCAGCAGCTTCAGATACGAGCAGTACTTC.

The genes are TRBV19 and TRBJ1-1; TRBD1 agrees at 11 bases. J gave up 5 bases and V 9 bases, and 14 bases lay outside the gene matches. The CDR3 loop spans 16 amino acids. CDR1 is LNHDA and CDR2 is SQIVND in the germline V gene (reference sequence). The CDR3 nucleotides read TGTGCCAGCTGGGACTCGGACAGGGGGCTGGAAACTGAAGCTTTCTTT. It codes for CASWDSDRGLETEAFF. Filled out from reference TRBV19 and TRBJ1-1, the complete variable domain reads DGGITQSPKYLFRKEGQNVTLSCEQNLNHDAMYWYRQDPGQGLRLIYYSQIVNDFQKGDIAEGYSVSREKKESFPLTVTSAQKNPTAFYLCASWDSDRGLETEAFFGQGTRLTVV.

The V call is TRBV5-4, the J call TRBJ1-2; D call uncertain. The CDR3 has 14 amino acids. Deletions cut 0 bases from V and 4 bases from J, with 10 bases between. The germline V gene has CDR1 SGHNT and CDR2 YYREEE (reference sequence). The CDR3 reads CASSLDSEFYGYTF. CDR3 bases: TGTGCCAGCAGCTTGGATTCAGAATTCTATGGCTACACCTTC.

This clone showed up just once. The CDR3 DNA reads TGTGCCAGCAGCGCCGGGACAGGGGGGGAAAAACTGTTTTTT. It specifies CASSAGTGGEKLFF. The chain recombines TRBV9 with TRBJ1-4, with 11 bases identical to TRBD1. The V gene end was trimmed by 3 bases and the J gene end by 8 bases; junction bases not matched to a gene: 3. The CDR3 loop spans 14 amino acids. Germline loops: CDR1 SGDLS, CDR2 YYNGEE. The whole variable domain, filled in from reference TRBV9 and TRBJ1-4, reads DSGVTQTPKHLITATGQRVTLRCSPRSGDLSVYWYQQSLDQGLQFLIQYYNGEERAKGNILERFSAQQFPDLHSELNLSSLELGDSALYFCASSAGTGGEKLFFGSGTQLSVL.

This clone was recorded a few times. The CDR3 protein is CASSLDSQETQYF. DNA of the CDR3: TGTGCCAGCAGTTTAGACAGCCAAGAGACCCAGTACTTC. The rearrangement uses TRBV12-3 or TRBV12-4 and TRBJ2-5; D gene uncertain. V was clipped by 1 base and J by 1 base, with 4 bases between them. This CDR3 has 13 residues.

This clone has just a few counts. The V gene is TRBV6-6, the J gene TRBJ2-7; 7 nucleotides align to TRBD2. CDR3 length: 15 residues. In germline, CDR1 is MNHNY, CDR2 SVGAGI (reference sequence). Trimming cost V 2 bases and J 3 bases; bases outside gene matches: 7. The CDR3 reads CASSYRGDGRYEQYF. CDR3 DNA sequence: TGTGCCAGCAGTTACCGGGGGGACGGGCGCTACGAGCAGTACTTC.

This clone was detected once. This rearrangement joins TRBV18 to TRBJ2-4, with 12 bases matching TRBD2. J lost 1 base, V lost 1 base, and 11 bases had no gene match. This CDR3 spans 20 amino acids. The V gene's germline CDR1 is KGHSH and CDR2 LQKENI. The CDR3 DNA reads as TGTGCCAGCTCACCACGGGCTAGCGGGAGGGCCGACGTTGCCAAAAACATTCAGTACTTC. It codes for CASSPRASGRADVAKNIQYF.

This sequence joins TRBV7-6 and TRBJ1-5; D may be TRBD1 (6 bases). V was shortened by 1 base and J by 2 bases, with 15 bases between the two germline ends. CDR3 size: 17 residues. Germline values: CDR1 SGHVS, CDR2 FNYEAQ. CDR3 coding DNA: TGTGCCAGCAGCTTAGTCGGCAGGGGTGGTGGCAATCAGCCCCAGCATTTT. Translating it yields CASSLVGRGGGNQPQHF.

The rearrangement links TRBV18 to TRBJ2-7, with TRBD1 matching 9 bases. V shed 2 bases, J shed 6 bases, and the junction held 5 bases outside the gene matches. This CDR3 comprises 14 residues. Per the germline V gene, CDR1 is KGHSH and CDR2 is LQKENI. The chain's CDR3 is CASSPSATGGEQYF. The DNA for the CDR3 is TGTGCCAGCTCACCATCGGCGACAGGGGGCGAGCAGTACTTC.

This clone has only one observation. The V call is TRBV20-1, the J call TRBJ2-7, with 7 bases aligning to TRBD1. The CDR3 spans 14 residues. From germline, CDR1 is DFQATT and CDR2 SNEGSKA (reference sequence). Trimming took 3 bases from V and 5 from J; bases not matched to a gene: 10. The CDR3 DNA reads TGCAGTGCTAGTCCCGGACAGGCGGCCCACGAGCAGTACTTC. It yields the protein CSASPGQAAHEQYF.

The rearrangement uses TRBV10-3 and TRBJ1-6, with a tentative D call TRBD1 (5 bases). V lost 6 bases and J lost 7, with 10 bases in between. The germline gives CDR1 ENHRY, CDR2 SYGVKD. This CDR3 is built from 13 residues. The CDR3 sequence: CAIRLGQNSPLHF. The CDR3 DNA is TGTGCCATCAGACTGGGGCAAAATTCACCCCTCCACTTT.

The CDR3 DNA reads TGTGCCAGCAGCTTTACAGGGGATGGAAACACCATATATTTT. It yields the protein CASSFTGDGNTIYF. This chain joins TRBV7-9 and TRBJ1-3, with 7 nucleotides matching TRBD1. The trim removed 3 bases at V and 3 bases at J, leaving 2 bases unmatched. The CDR3 is made up of 14 amino acids. Germline assignment: CDR1 SEHNR and CDR2 FQNEAQ (reference sequence).